The TCR beta chain described here comes from a study of blood T cell repertoires in COVID-19. The wider study: From the United States, Italy and Spain came samples of acute and convalescent COVID-19. Nucleic acid was either cDNA or gDNA, and it came from T cells, B-cell-depleted T cells, or PBMCs.

Only in-frame clones appear in the TCRdb table, and some are missing; sequencing was by immunoSEQ multiplex PCR. The data contain 180,000 or so clones, approximately 84% of them singletons. The CDR3 is 14 residues long. Germline CDR1 is SGHTA and CDR2 is FQGTGA. The ends lost 5 bases at V and 7 bases at J; junction bases unmatched: 5. The V gene is TRBV7-3, the J gene TRBJ2-1, with 10 positions matching TRBD2. The sample was peripheral blood. This clonotype was sampled from a human donor with acute or convalescent COVID-19. The donor label of this sample is uncertain. The CDR3 loop reads CASSPSGRGNEQFF. The CDR3 DNA is TGTGCCAGCAGCCCTAGCGGGAGAGGGAATGAGCAGTTCTTC.